The 2 T cell receptor beta chains reported below all come from one sample, sequenced in a study of PD-1 blockade in classical Hodgkin lymphoma. Assay used: immunoSEQ multiplex PCR; TCRdb lists only in-frame clones, some missing. The table has 50,000 to 75,000 clones, over 75% seen once. Brentuximab vedotin exposure varied among the patients, all of whom had relapsed after autologous stem cell transplantation. Sequenced here: peripheral blood mononuclear cells (PBMCs), sampled at baseline. The receptors were sampled from a human donor with classical Hodgkin lymphoma.

The chain has TRBV2 and TRBJ2-3, with D possibly being TRBD2 (6 bases). The CDR3 is 14 residues long. V gave up 7 bases and J gave up 2 bases, with 13 bases separating them. The germline V gene encodes CDR1 SNHLY and CDR2 FYNNEI. The CDR3 here is CASTRDFYTDTQYF. CDR3 sequence (DNA): TGTGCCAGCACCAGGGACTTTTACACAGATACGCAGTATTTT.

This sequence joins TRBV10-3 and TRBJ1-2; possibly TRBD1 for D (6 bases). Looked up from germline, CDR1 is ENHRY and CDR2 is SYGVKD. V lost 2 bases and J 4 bases, leaving 14 bases between the germline ends. This CDR3 region has 15 residues. CDR3 sequence reads: CAISEGDQGPYGYTF. CDR3 sequence (DNA): TGTGCCATCAGTGAGGGGGATCAGGGGCCCTATGGCTACACCTTC.